The 20 T cell receptor beta chains reported below all come from one sample, sequenced in a study of T-cell memory formation after mild COVID-19. Each CDR3 protein gets one entry after TCRdb re-called the 5' RACE reads with MiXCR. The sample has 300,000 to 400,000 distinct CDR3 sequences; around 27% are singletons. The sample taken for sequencing was PBMCs or a T cell subset sorted from them (not recorded which). Receptors were obtained from an adult woman who had mild COVID-19 (a few samples of this study predate the infection). Cell type and time point are not known.

This clonotype was seen only a few times. This chain links TRBV7-2 with TRBJ2-3; 8 bases match TRBD2. This CDR3 comprises 15 residues. The V gene's germline CDR1 is SGHTA and CDR2 FQGNSA. The V gene end was trimmed by 1 base and the J gene end by 4 bases; junction bases not matched to a gene: 4. The CDR3 protein is CASSLVLAGADTQYF. As DNA, the CDR3 is TGTGCCAGCAGCTTAGTGCTAGCGGGCGCAGATACGCAGTATTTT.

This chain's CDR3 is CSARTGGYEQYF. In DNA form, the CDR3 reads TGCAGTGCTCGAACGGGCGGGTACGAGCAGTACTTC. This sequence joins TRBV20-1 and TRBJ2-7; D may be TRBD2 (5 bases). The length of the CDR3 is 12 residues. V lost 5 bases and J 4 bases, leaving 12 bases between the germline ends. The germline V gene encodes CDR1 DFQATT and CDR2 SNEGSKA (reference sequence).

V usage is TRBV4-3 and J usage is TRBJ1-2; TRBD1 agrees at 9 bases. V was clipped by 3 bases and J by 2 bases; unmatched bases: 4. The CDR3 has 15 amino acids. Germline values: CDR1 LGHNA, CDR2 YSLEER. DNA of the CDR3: TGCGCCAGCAGCCAGCGGACAGGGGACAACTATGGCTACACCTTC. Translation: CASSQRTGDNYGYTF.

The chain combines TRBV12-3 or TRBV12-4 with TRBJ1-2; TRBD1 is a possible D gene (5 bases). Trimming pared 7 bases from V and 7 bases from J, leaving 22 bases between. This CDR3 is 15 amino acids long. CDR3 protein: CASTRTGPFGGGYTF. In DNA form, the CDR3 reads TGTGCCAGCACCCGGACGGGACCATTTGGTGGTGGCTACACCTTC.

The V and J genes are TRBV6-5 and TRBJ2-1, with TRBD1 as a possible D gene (5 bases). The V end was cut by 6 bases, the J end by 0 bases, with 15 bases between. Per germline, CDR1 MNHEY and CDR2 SVGAGI. This CDR3 has 16 residues. The chain's CDR3 is CASRGVGPSSYNEQFF. The CDR3 DNA reads as TGTGCCAGCAGAGGGGTCGGGCCGAGCTCCTACAATGAGCAGTTCTTC.

This clonotype was detected a few times. CDR3 DNA sequence: TGTGCCAGCAGTTATGCCGGGGCAGGGATGGAGACCCAGTACTTC. Translating it yields CASSYAGAGMETQYF. V usage is TRBV6-5 and J usage is TRBJ2-5; either TRBD1 or TRBD2 may supply D (5 bases each). Germline CDR1 and CDR2: MNHEY and SVGAGI. The germline V and J ends were trimmed by 3 bases and 5 bases, with 16 bases remaining between them. The CDR3 sequence is 15 residues long.

The V and J genes are TRBV6-6 and TRBJ2-6; D tentatively reads TRBD1 or TRBD2 (6 bases each). V dropped 2 bases and J dropped 2 bases, with 10 bases sitting between them. CDR3 size: 16 residues. Per germline, CDR1 MNHNY and CDR2 SVGAGI (reference sequence). CDR3 in DNA: TGTGCCAGCAGTTACCGTGGGGGGCCTGGGGCCAACGTCCTGACTTTC. Encoded protein: CASSYRGGPGANVLTF.

The V and J genes are TRBV11-2 and TRBJ1-1; maybe TRBD1 (5 bases). This CDR3 contains 16 residues. Germline CDR1 SGHAT, CDR2 FQNNGV. Trimming pared 6 bases from V and 5 bases from J, leaving 22 bases between. In DNA, the CDR3 is TGTGCCAGCAGTTCAACTTCCGGCCAGGGCGGAACTGAAGCTTTCTTT. This codes for CASSSTSGQGGTEAFF. The full variable domain, rest sourced from reference TRBV11-2 and TRBJ1-1, is EAGVAQSPRYKIIEKRQSVAFWCNPISGHATLYWYQQILGQGPKLLIQFQNNGVVDDSQLPKDRFSAERLKGVDSTLKIQPAKLEDSAVYLCASSSTSGQGGTEAFFGQGTRLTVV.

This clonotype turned up a few times. The rearrangement links TRBV7-9 to TRBJ2-5; 9 bases fit TRBD2. The CDR3 extends over 15 amino acids. The J segment lost 5 bases and the V segment lost 3 bases, leaving 7 bases of the junction unmatched. Per germline, CDR1 SEHNR and CDR2 FQNEAQ (reference sequence). CDR3 amino acids: CASSFPSGTGETQYF. The DNA for the CDR3 is TGTGCCAGCAGCTTCCCTAGCGGGACGGGGGAGACCCAGTACTTC.

DNA for the CDR3: TGTGCCACAGGACAGGGGATTTCCGGGGAGCTGTTTTTT. Its protein product is CATGQGISGELFF. The chain couples TRBV6-1 to TRBJ2-2; 9 bases agree with TRBD1. Germline lookup yields CDR1 MNHNS and CDR2 SASEGT. The junction had 6 bases not matched to a gene; V was cut back by 10 bases and J by 6 bases. The CDR3 totals 13 residues.

This clonotype was seen once. Relative to the germline gene, one junction end is altered; a read error may explain this. The chain joins TRBV20-1 to TRBJ2-7; 8 nucleotides agree with TRBD2. The CDR3 loop spans 16 amino acids. Per the germline V gene, CDR1 is DFQATT and CDR2 is SNEGSKA (reference sequence). In DNA form, the CDR3 reads TGCAGTGCTAGAGCCCGGCTCGGGAGGGGCGGCTACGAACAGTACTTC. Its protein is CSARARLGRGGYEQYF.

This clonotype was picked up a small number of times. The CDR3 region is CSARVGLDQPQHF. CDR3 DNA sequence: TGCAGTGCTAGAGTAGGTTTGGATCAGCCCCAGCATTTT. The chain is built from TRBV20-1 and TRBJ1-5; D unclear. Trimming pared 1 base from V and 5 bases from J, leaving 9 bases between. The CDR3 totals 13 residues. Germline CDR1 and CDR2: DFQATT and SNEGSKA (reference sequence).

This clonotype has more than one count but fewer than ten. The chain employs TRBV12-3 or TRBV12-4 and TRBJ2-3; possibly TRBD1 for D (6 bases). The CDR3 extends over 14 amino acids. V lost 3 bases and J 5 bases, leaving 12 bases between the germline ends. The chain's CDR3 is CASSFRQQGDTQYF. The CDR3 DNA sequence: TGTGCCAGCAGTTTCCGACAACAGGGAGATACGCAGTATTTT.

This clonotype has a count of ten or more. This chain connects TRBV6-2 or TRBV6-3 to TRBJ1-1; maybe TRBD1 (5 bases). Germline CDR1 and CDR2: MNHEY and SVGEGT. The CDR3 is 12 residues long. The CDR3 loop reads CAGRGVLTEAFF. The CDR3 bases are TGTGCTGGGCGAGGGGTTCTCACTGAAGCTTTCTTT.

This clonotype showed up just a few times. Here the CDR3 reads CSARRPSGRALEGFF. The CDR3 nucleotides are TGCAGTGCTAGACGCCCTAGCGGGAGGGCCCTCGAGGGGTTCTTC. J is TRBJ2-1 and V is TRBV20-1, with 12 bases that match TRBD2. CDR1 is DFQATT, CDR2 SNEGSKA, per germline (reference sequence). After removal of 2 bases from V and 15 bases from J, the junction contained 14 bases not matched to a gene. This CDR3 region has 15 residues.

This chain connects TRBV29-1 to TRBJ2-5, with D perhaps matching TRBD2 (6 bases). V gave up 7 bases and J gave up 4 bases, with 13 bases separating them. The CDR3 has 12 amino acids. Germline CDR1 SQVTM, CDR2 ANQGSEA. The CDR3 region is CSARLVAETQYF. The CDR3 coding sequence is TGCAGCGCCCGACTAGTCGCAGAGACCCAGTACTTC.

The J gene is TRBJ2-7, the V gene TRBV20-1, with D possibly matching TRBD1 (6 bases). V lost 0 bases, J lost 1 base, and 10 bases lay in between. The CDR3 contains 14 residues. CDR1 and CDR2 (germline): DFQATT, SNEGSKA (reference sequence). The CDR3 DNA follows: TGCAGTGCTAGAGATGCTACAGGGTCCTACGAGCAGTACTTC. It codes for CSARDATGSYEQYF.

This clonotype showed up just once. The rearrangement uses TRBV7-9 and TRBJ1-6, with D hard to call. The length of the CDR3 is 18 residues. V was cut by 5 bases and J by 0 bases, with 17 bases left in between. Germline loops: CDR1 SEHNR, CDR2 FQNEAQ (reference sequence). CDR3: CASSGAPLQSSYNSPLHF. CDR3 in DNA: TGTGCCAGCAGCGGAGCCCCTCTACAGAGCTCCTATAATTCACCCCTCCACTTT.

The chain uses TRBV4-2 and TRBJ2-5; 8 bases fit TRBD2. The V gene's germline CDR1 is LGHNA and CDR2 YNFKEQ. The CDR3 spans 15 residues. J was trimmed by 5 bases and V by 2 bases; bases with no gene match: 7. The CDR3 bases are TGTGCCAGCAGCCAACGTTCGGGAGGGCTGGAGACCCAGTACTTC. It encodes CASSQRSGGLETQYF.

There are a few counts of this clonotype. This sequence joins TRBV30 and TRBJ2-3, with no clear D. Germline CDR1 GTSNPN, CDR2 SVGIG (reference sequence). V gave up 4 bases and J gave up 0 bases, with 11 bases separating them. The CDR3 runs to 14 residues. This CDR3 reads CAWIKTSSTDTQYF. The CDR3 coding sequence is TGTGCCTGGATAAAGACCTCTAGCACAGATACGCAGTATTTT.